This TCR beta chain was recorded in a study of T cell repertoires in cytomegalovirus infection. Study-level background: CMV epitopes that were recently identified and HLA-C-restricted were used alongside well-studied HLA-B-restricted ones. Public signatures in TCR beta pointed to CMV infection and matching HLA type. General study findings and limits: Dominant in the ex vivo response were TCR beta clonotypes restricted by HLA-C and specific for CMV. Identification of carriers of CMV plus the relevant HLA was performed using cumulative public TCR beta family frequency.

Note on this clonotype: Its antigen is still unknown.

CDR1 is MNHEY, CDR2 SMNVEV, per germline (reference sequence). V lost 5 bases to trimming and J lost 3 bases, with 10 bases between them. This CDR3 is built from 13 residues. TCRdb re-analysed the reads in MiXCR, keeping a single row per CDR3 protein. This sample has around 99,000 distinct CDR3 sequences, with approximately 28% found just once. The specimen was CD8+ T cells from cultured PBMCs, collected from culture after CMV antigen stimulation. The V and J genes are TRBV27 and TRBJ1-1; D ambiguous. This clonotype originated in a human donor in good health (CMV status not recorded). Some clones in this sample may be carry-over from other donors' samples. The DNA of the CDR3 is TGTGCCAGCAGTATAGGACGAGACACTGAAGCTTTCTTT. Encoded protein: CASSIGRDTEAFF.